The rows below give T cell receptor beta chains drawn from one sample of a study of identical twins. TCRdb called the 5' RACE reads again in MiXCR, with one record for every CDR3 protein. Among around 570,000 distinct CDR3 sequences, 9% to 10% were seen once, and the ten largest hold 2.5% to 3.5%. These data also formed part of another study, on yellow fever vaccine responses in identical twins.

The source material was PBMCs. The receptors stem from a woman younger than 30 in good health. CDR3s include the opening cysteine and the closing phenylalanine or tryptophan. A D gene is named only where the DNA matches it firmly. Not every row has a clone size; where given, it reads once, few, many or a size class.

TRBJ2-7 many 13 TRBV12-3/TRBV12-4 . CASSFLGVYEQYF TGTGCCAGCAGTTTTCTGGGGGTCTACGAGCAGTACTTC
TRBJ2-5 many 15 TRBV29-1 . CSVGEIGWTMETQYF TGCAGCGTTGGGGAGATTGGGTGGACGATGGAGACCCAGTACTTC
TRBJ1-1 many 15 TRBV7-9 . CASSLDTGANTEAFF TGTGCCAGCAGCTTAGACACCGGAGCGAACACTGAAGCTTTCTTT
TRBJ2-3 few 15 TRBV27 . CASSLSGAREDTQYF TGTGCCAGCAGTTTATCTGGGGCGCGAGAAGATACGCAGTATTTT
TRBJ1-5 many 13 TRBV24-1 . CATSEASNQPQHF TGTGCCACCAGTGAGGCTAGCAATCAGCCCCAGCATTTT
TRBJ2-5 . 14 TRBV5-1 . CASSFRDTKETQYF TGCGCCAGCAGCTTTCGAGACACGAAAGAGACCCAGTACTTC
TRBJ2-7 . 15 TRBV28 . CASSFPARSSYEQYF TGTGCCAGCAGTTTCCCGGCCCGGAGCTCCTACGAGCAGTACTTC
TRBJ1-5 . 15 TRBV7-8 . CASSPQRLGFQPQHF TGTGCCAGCAGCCCCCAAAGATTGGGGTTTCAGCCCCAGCATTTT
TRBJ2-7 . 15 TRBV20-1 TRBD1 CSARERGGRTYEQYF TGCAGTGCTAGGGAAAGAGGGGGCCGAACCTACGAGCAGTACTTC
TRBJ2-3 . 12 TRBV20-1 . CSTTSSTDTQYF TGCAGTACTACTTCTAGCACAGATACGCAGTATTTT
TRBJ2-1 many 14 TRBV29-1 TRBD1 CSVNTGQGSNEQFF TGCAGCGTAAACACGGGACAGGGATCCAATGAGCAGTTCTTC
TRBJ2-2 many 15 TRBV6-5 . CASSYADFYTGELFF TGTGCCAGCAGTTACGCGGACTTTTACACCGGGGAGCTGTTTTTT
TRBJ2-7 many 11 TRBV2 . CASSEGGGWYF TGTGCCAGCAGTGAAGGTGGGGGGTGGTACTTC
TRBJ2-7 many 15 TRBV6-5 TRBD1 CASSYSDRGPYEQYF TGTGCCAGCAGTTACTCGGACAGGGGTCCCTACGAGCAGTACTTC
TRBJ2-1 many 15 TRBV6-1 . CASSPAVVSYNEQFF TGTGCCAGCAGTCCCGCGGTAGTATCCTACAATGAGCAGTTCTTC
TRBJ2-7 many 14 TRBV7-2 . CASTPGAGDYEQYF TGTGCCAGCACGCCAGGGGCAGGGGACTACGAGCAGTACTTC
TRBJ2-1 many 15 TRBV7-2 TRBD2 CASSLTSGTYNEQFF TGTGCCAGCAGCTTAACTAGCGGTACCTACAATGAGCAGTTCTTC
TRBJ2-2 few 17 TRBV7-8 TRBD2 CASSLRLAGRHTGELFF TGTGCCAGCAGCTTACGACTAGCGGGACGACACACCGGGGAGCTGTTTTTT